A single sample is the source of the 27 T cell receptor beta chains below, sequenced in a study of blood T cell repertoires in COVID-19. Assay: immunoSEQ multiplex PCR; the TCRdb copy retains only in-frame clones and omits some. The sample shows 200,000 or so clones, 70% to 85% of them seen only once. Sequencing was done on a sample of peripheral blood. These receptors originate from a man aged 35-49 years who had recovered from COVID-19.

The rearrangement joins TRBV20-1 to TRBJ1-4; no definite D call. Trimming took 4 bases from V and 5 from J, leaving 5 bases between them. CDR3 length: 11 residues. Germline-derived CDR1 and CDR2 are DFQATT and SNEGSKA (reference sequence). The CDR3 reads CSAIRNEKLFF. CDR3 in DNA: TGCAGTGCTATACGGAATGAAAAACTGTTTTTT.

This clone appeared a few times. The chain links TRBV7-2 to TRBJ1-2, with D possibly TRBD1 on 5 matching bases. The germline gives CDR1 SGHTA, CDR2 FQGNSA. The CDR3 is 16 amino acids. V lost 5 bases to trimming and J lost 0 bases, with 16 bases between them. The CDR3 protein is CASSPRGGRPNYGYTF. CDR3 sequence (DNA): TGTGCCAGCAGCCCAAGGGGCGGCAGACCTAACTATGGCTACACCTTC.

The CDR3 DNA reads as TGCGCCAGCAGCTTTGCCAACAGGGAAGGCGAAAAACTGTTTTTT. As protein: CASSFANREGEKLFF. The V gene is TRBV5-1, the J gene TRBJ1-4; possible D gene TRBD1, 6 bases. V lost 2 bases to trimming and J lost 8 bases, with 16 bases between them. This CDR3 is 15 amino acids long. Germline assignment: CDR1 SGHRS and CDR2 YFSETQ.

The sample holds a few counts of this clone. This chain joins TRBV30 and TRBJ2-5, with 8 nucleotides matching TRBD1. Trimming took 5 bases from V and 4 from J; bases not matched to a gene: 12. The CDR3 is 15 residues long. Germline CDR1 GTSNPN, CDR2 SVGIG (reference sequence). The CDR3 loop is CAWGVGQALGETQYF. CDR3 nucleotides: TGTGCCTGGGGAGTGGGACAGGCCCTCGGAGAGACCCAGTACTTC.

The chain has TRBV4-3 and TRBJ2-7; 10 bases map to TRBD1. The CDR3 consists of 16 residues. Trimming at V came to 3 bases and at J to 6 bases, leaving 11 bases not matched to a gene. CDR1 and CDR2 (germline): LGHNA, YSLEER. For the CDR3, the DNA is TGCGCCAGCAGCCAGGGACTCGGGACAGGGGCTGGCGAGCAGTACTTC. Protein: CASSQGLGTGAGEQYF.

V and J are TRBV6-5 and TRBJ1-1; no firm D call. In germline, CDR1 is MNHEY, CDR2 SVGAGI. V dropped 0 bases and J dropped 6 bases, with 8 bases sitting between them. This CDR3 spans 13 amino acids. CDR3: CASSYSGSPEAFF. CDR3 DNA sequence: TGTGCCAGCAGTTACTCGGGCAGTCCTGAAGCTTTCTTT.

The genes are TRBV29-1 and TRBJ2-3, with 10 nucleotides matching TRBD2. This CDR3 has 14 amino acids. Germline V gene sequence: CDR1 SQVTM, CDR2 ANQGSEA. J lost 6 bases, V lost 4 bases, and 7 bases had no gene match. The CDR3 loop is CSVGLAGSSDTQYF. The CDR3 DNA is TGCAGCGTTGGACTAGCGGGCTCGTCGGATACGCAGTATTTT.

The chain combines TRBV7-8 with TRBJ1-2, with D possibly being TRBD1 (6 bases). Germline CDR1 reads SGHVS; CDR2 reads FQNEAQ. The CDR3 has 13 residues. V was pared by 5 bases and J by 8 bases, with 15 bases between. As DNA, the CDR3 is TGTGCCAGCAGCCAAAGTCCAGGGGAGGGCTACACCTTC. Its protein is CASSQSPGEGYTF.

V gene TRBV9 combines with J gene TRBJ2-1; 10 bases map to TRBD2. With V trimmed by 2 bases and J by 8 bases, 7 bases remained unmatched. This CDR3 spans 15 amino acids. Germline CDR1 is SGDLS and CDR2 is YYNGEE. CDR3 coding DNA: TGTGCCAGCAGCGTTGTTAGCGGGAGGTTCGATGAGCAGTTCTTC. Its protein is CASSVVSGRFDEQFF.

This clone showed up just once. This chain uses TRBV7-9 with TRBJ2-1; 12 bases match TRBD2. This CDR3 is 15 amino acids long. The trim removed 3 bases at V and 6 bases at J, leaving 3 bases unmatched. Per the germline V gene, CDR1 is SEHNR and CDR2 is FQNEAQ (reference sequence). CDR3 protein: CASSFGLAGTNEQFF. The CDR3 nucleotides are TGTGCCAGCAGCTTCGGACTAGCGGGAACCAATGAGCAGTTCTTC. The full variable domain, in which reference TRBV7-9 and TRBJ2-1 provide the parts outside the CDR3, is DTGVSQNPRHKITKRGQNVTFRCDPISEHNRLYWYRQTLGQGPEFLTYFQNEAQLEKSRLLSDRFSAERPKGSFSTLEIQRTEQGDSAMYLCASSFGLAGTNEQFFGPGTRLTVL.

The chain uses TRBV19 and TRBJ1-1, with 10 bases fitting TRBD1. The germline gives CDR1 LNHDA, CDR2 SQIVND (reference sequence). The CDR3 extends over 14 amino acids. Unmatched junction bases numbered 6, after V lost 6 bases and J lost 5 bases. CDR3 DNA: TGTGCCAGTAGGACAGGGGGCGCGGAAACTGAAGCTTTCTTT. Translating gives CASRTGGAETEAFF.

CDR3 bases: TGCGCCAGCAGCTTAGGACTCGGAGTTAATTCACCCCTCCACTTT. Translation: CASSLGLGVNSPLHF. This chain links TRBV5-1 with TRBJ1-6; D unclear. Germline lookup yields CDR1 SGHRS and CDR2 YFSETQ. V was trimmed by 2 bases and J by 6 bases, leaving 12 bases between them. The CDR3 runs 15 residues.

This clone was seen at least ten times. The CDR3 loop is CASSYNAFDLAEGYTF. CDR3 nucleotide sequence: TGTGCCAGCAGTTACAACGCTTTCGATTTAGCGGAGGGCTACACCTTC. The chain couples TRBV6-2 or TRBV6-3 to TRBJ1-2; D gene ambiguous. The CDR3 consists of 16 residues. The germline CDR1 and CDR2 sequences are MNHEY and SVGEGT. Trimming left V 2 bases short and J 8 bases short, with 21 bases between.

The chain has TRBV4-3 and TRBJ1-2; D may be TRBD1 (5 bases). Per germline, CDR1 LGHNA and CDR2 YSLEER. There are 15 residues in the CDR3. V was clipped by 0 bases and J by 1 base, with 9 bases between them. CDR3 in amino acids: CASSQDWGVNYGYTF. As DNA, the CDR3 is TGCGCCAGCAGCCAAGACTGGGGGGTTAACTATGGCTACACCTTC.

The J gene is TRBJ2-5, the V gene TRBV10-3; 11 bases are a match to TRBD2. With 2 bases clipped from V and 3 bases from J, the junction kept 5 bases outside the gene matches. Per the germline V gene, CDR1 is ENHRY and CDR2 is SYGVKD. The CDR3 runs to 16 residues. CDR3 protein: CAISEPGLAVEETQYF. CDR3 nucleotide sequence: TGTGCCATCAGTGAGCCGGGACTAGCGGTGGAAGAGACCCAGTACTTC.

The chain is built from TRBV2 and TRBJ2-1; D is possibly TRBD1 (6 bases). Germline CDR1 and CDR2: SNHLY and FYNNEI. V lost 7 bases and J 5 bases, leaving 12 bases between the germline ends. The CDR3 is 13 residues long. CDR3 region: CASKTGFNNEQFF. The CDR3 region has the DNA TGTGCCAGCAAGACAGGTTTTAACAATGAGCAGTTCTTC.

This CDR3 is CASTLLPYYGYTF. The CDR3 coding sequence is TGTGCCAGCACCCTTCTCCCCTACTATGGCTACACCTTC. This chain links TRBV7-2 with TRBJ1-2; no definite D call. The CDR3 runs to 13 residues. The V gene's germline CDR1 is SGHTA and CDR2 FQGNSA. V was trimmed by 7 bases and J by 3 bases, leaving 12 bases between them.

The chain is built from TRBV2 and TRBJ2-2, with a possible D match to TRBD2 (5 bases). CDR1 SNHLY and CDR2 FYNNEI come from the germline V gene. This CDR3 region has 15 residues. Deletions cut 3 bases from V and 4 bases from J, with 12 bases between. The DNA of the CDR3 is TGTGCCAGCAGTGACCCGGGGAGTAGCACCGGGGAGCTGTTTTTT. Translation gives CASSDPGSSTGELFF.

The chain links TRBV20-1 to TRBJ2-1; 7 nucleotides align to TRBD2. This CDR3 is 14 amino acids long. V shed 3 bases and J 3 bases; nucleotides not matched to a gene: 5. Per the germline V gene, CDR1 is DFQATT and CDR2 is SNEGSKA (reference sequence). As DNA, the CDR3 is TGCAGTGCTAGTCGGCTAGCGGACTACAATGAGCAGTTCTTC. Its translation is CSASRLADYNEQFF.

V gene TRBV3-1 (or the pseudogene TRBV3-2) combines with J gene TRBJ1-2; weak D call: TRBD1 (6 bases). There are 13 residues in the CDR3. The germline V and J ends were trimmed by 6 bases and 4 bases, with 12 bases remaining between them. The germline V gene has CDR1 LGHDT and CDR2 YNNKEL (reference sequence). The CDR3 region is CASRPEDSYGYTF. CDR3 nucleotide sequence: TGTGCCAGCAGGCCGGAGGACAGCTATGGCTACACCTTC.

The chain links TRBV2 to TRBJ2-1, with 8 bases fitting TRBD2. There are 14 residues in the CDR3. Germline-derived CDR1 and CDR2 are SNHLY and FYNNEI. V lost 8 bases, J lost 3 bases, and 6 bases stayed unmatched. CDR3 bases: TGTGCCAGCCGTCCCGGGAGGGGCTACAATGAGCAGTTCTTC. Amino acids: CASRPGRGYNEQFF.

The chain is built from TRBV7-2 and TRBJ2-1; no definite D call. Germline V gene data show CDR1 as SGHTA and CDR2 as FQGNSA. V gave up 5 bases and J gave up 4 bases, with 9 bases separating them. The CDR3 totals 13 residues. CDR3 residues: CASSLTRYNEQFF. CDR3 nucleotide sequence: TGTGCCAGCAGCCTAACGAGGTACAATGAGCAGTTCTTC.

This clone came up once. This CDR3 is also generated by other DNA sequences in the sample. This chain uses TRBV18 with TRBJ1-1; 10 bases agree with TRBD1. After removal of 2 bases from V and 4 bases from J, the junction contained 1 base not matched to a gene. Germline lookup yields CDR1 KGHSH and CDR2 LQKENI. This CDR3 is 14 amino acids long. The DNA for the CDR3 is TGTGCCAGCTCACCAGGGACAGGGGTCACTGAAGCTTTCTTT. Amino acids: CASSPGTGVTEAFF.

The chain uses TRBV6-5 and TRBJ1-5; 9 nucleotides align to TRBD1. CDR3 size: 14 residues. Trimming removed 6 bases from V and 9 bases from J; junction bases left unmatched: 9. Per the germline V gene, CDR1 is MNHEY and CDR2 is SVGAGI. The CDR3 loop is CASRPGQGIWPQHF. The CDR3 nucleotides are TGTGCCAGCAGGCCGGGACAGGGAATATGGCCCCAGCATTTT.

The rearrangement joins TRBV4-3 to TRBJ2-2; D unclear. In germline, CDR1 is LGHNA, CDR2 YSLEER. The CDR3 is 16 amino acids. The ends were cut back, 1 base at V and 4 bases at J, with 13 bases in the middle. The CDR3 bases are TGCGCCAGCAGCCAAGGTCCGGGTTCGGCCACCGGGGAGCTGTTTTTT. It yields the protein CASSQGPGSATGELFF.

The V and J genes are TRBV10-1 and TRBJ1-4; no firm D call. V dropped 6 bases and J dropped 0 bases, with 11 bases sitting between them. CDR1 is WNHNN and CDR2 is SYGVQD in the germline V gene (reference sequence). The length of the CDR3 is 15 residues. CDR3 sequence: CASRIDTATNEKLFF. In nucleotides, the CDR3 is TGCGCCAGCAGGATCGACACGGCAACTAATGAAAAACTGTTTTTT.

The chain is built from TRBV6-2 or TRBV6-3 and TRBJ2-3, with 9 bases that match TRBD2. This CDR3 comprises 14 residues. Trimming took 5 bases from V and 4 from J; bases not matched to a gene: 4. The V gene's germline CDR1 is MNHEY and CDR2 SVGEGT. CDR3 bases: TGTGCCAGCAGTGCGGGACTAGCAGCAGATACGCAGTATTTT. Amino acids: CASSAGLAADTQYF.